A selection of T cell receptor beta chains follows, all from one sample in a study of T cells in Graves' hyperthyroidism and ophthalmopathy. TCRdb redid the calling of the multiplex PCR reads with MiXCR, one entry per CDR3 protein. The sample yields a few hundred thousand distinct CDR3 sequences, roughly 46% seen once. Sequencing was performed on peripheral blood or thyroid tissue (not recorded which). These TCRs come from an adult woman with Graves' disease, either hyperthyroidism or ophthalmopathy (not recorded which). Each CDR3 is given with its conserved first and last residue. D genes are given only for firm matches.

d_call v_call cdr3_aa
NA TRBV28 CASTPHGVAYEQYF
NA TRBV3-1 CASSPATGHQPQHF
NA TRBV10-2 CASRQYTEAFF
NA TRBV5-1 CASSLGGELMNTEAFF
TRBD1 TRBV10-3 CAIRDRDVDTQYF
NA TRBV6-5 CASRTGHQGEKLFF
TRBD1 TRBV11-2 CASSLDWTGDGYTF
NA TRBV3-1 CASSLGGHNYGYTF
NA TRBV20-1 CSAKQGGQPQHF
NA TRBV30 CAWSGAVRAFF
NA TRBV2 CASSRDTGARDTEAFF
NA TRBV29-1 CSVARVEAFF
NA TRBV10-3 CAISAGMMNTEAFF
NA TRBV10-3 CAITGGNTGETQYF
NA TRBV29-1 CSTGRANYGYTF
NA TRBV10-3 CAISDLSGNTF
NA TRBV7-8 CASSLLPGQLQETQHF
NA TRBV5-4 CASSLRASEGTSTEAFF
NA TRBV7-2 CASSFAGAGEKLFF
NA TRBV5-1 CASSLGWRAPAYEQYF
NA TRBV3-1 CASRKGGAYEQYF
TRBD1 TRBV10-3 CAISETRQGLEQYF
TRBD1 TRBV11-1 CASSRWDRAGAFF
NA TRBV7-9 CASSTRATGGEKLFF